Included here is one T cell receptor beta chain sequence, with context. CDR1 and CDR2 from the germline V gene are KGHDR and SFDVKD. V dropped 5 bases and J dropped 4 bases, with 8 bases sitting between them. The CDR3 loop spans 13 amino acids. These data belong to a study of blood T cell repertoires in COVID-19. Study-level background: Acute and convalescent COVID-19 samples came from the United States, Italy and Spain. PBMCs, B-cell-depleted T cells, or T cells provided the cDNA or gDNA that made up the material.

Original processing notes: It was from reference gene primer amplification that nucleated cell counts were estimated. Assay used: immunoSEQ multiplex PCR; TCRdb lists only in-frame clones, some missing. D and trimming were read from the DNA, whereas the V and J calls and clone size are those reported in that table. The sample contains 180,000 or so clones, around nine tenths of which appear only once. The V and J genes are TRBV24-1 and TRBJ2-1; D gene unclear. Specimen: peripheral blood. The source is a man aged 18-30 years with active or convalescent COVID-19. The CDR3 nucleotides read TGTGCCACCAGTGTTTTCCCTTACAATGAGCAGTTCTTC. This sequence encodes CATSVFPYNEQFF.